This TCR beta chain appears in the sequencing data of a study of cytomegalovirus exposure and HLA in healthy donors. Study outcomes and limitations: Cytomegalovirus-associated status was assigned to about 160 TCR beta chains.

The PCR made use of 60 Vbeta and 13 Jbeta primers. Sequencing used immunoSEQ multiplex PCR; TCRdb keeps in-frame clones, though not all of them. Here the sample table reports 150,000 to 200,000 clones. This CDR3 region has 16 residues. Germline CDR1 MNHNS, CDR2 SASEGT. V lost 4 bases and J lost 0, with 12 bases in between. Comment on this clone: Its antigen is not known.

This cohort consisted of healthy bone marrow donors. The receptor's source is a man younger than 40 in good health and CMV-seronegative. Source material: PBMCs. J is TRBJ1-4 and V is TRBV6-1; D is unresolved. This CDR3 reads CASSVTGVATNEKLFF. In DNA, the CDR3 is TGTGCCAGCAGTGTGACCGGGGTCGCAACTAATGAAAAACTGTTTTTT.